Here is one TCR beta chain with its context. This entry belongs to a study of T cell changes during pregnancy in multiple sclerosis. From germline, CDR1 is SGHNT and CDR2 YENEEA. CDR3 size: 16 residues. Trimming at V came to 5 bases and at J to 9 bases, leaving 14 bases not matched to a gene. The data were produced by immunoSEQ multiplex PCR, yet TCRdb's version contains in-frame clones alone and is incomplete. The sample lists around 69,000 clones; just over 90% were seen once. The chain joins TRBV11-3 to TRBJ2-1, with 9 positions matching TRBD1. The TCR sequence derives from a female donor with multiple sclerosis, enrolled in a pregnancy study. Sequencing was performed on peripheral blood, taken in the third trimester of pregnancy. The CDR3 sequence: CASSHYRQGGSGEQFF. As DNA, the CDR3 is TGTGCCAGCAGCCATTATCGACAGGGGGGGAGCGGTGAGCAGTTCTTC.